The clone carrying this T cell receptor beta chain was counted a single time. These data are taken from a study of TIL therapy for anti-PD-1-resistant metastatic lung cancer. Sequencing used immunoSEQ v3. TCRdb's copy holds only in-frame clones and misses some; the assay was immunoSEQ multiplex PCR. The sample has approximately 92,000 clones, just over 65% seen once. The sample's time point: pre-treatment sample, taken before nivolumab and TIL therapy. Tumor tissue came from excised metastases, mostly pleural nodules or supraclavicular lymph nodes. Tumor harvest preceded PD-1/PD-L1 blockade, followed by nivolumab treatment. Trimming cost V 5 bases and J 4 bases; bases outside gene matches: 31. The CDR3 runs 23 residues. Looked up from germline, CDR1 is SGHVS and CDR2 is FQNEAQ.

V and J are TRBV7-8 and TRBJ2-5, with TRBD1 matching 10 bases. Sample: tumor tissue, taken at baseline. This clonotype was sampled from a person aged 25-85 years with non-small cell lung cancer. The CDR3 DNA reads as TGTGCCAGCAGCCCTCACTATATCACTCTCGACCCCTATGGACAGGGGGAGGGAGAGACCCAGTACTTC. Its translation: CASSPHYITLDPYGQGEGETQYF.